The T cell receptor (beta chain) described here comes from a study of T cells after posttransplantation cyclophosphamide. Regarding the study as a whole: Blood and skin or GI T cell repertoires showed limited TRB overlap. Recipient CMV seropositivity and CMV reactivation strongly tracked TRB clonality. Donor CD8+ memory clones often dominated recipient blood repertoires at later times.

Treatment was busulfan-fludarabine conditioning, a marrow graft, and cyclophosphamide on days +3 and +4. Assay: immunoSEQ multiplex PCR; the TCRdb copy retains only in-frame clones and omits some. Here the sample spans 15,000 to 20,000 clones, roughly 87% being singletons. The germline CDR1 and CDR2 sequences are MGHRA and YSYEKL. V lost 1 base and J 2 bases, leaving 8 bases between the germline ends. CDR3 length: 14 amino acids. Remarks on this clone: Its antigen is unknown.

V is TRBV4-1 and J is TRBJ1-1; D perhaps matches TRBD1 (6 bases). The sequence was obtained from a female patient aged 35 to 55 who received an allogeneic stem cell transplant from a related donor, was CMV-positive, and had no GVHD. These T cells may partly come from the graft donor. The specimen was PBMCs, collected after allogeneic stem cell transplant with posttransplant cyclophosphamide. CDR3 DNA sequence: TGCGCCAGCAGCCAAGGGACAGTCAACACTGAAGCTTTCTTT. Its protein product is CASSQGTVNTEAFF.